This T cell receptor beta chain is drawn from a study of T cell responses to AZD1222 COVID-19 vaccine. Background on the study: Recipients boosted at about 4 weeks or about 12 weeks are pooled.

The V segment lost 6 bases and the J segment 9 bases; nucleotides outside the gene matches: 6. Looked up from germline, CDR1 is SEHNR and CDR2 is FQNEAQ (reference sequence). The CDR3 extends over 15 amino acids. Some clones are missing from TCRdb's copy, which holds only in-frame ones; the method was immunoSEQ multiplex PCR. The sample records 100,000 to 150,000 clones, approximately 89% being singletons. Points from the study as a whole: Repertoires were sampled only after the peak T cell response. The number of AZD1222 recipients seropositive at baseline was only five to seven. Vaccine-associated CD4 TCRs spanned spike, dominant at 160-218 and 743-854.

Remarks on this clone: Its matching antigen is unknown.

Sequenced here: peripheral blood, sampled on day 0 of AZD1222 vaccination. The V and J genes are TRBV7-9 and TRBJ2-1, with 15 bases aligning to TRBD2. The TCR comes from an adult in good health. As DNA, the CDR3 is TGTGCCAGCAGTTTTCCGGGACTAGCGGGAGGTGAGCAGTTCTTC. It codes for CASSFPGLAGGEQFF.